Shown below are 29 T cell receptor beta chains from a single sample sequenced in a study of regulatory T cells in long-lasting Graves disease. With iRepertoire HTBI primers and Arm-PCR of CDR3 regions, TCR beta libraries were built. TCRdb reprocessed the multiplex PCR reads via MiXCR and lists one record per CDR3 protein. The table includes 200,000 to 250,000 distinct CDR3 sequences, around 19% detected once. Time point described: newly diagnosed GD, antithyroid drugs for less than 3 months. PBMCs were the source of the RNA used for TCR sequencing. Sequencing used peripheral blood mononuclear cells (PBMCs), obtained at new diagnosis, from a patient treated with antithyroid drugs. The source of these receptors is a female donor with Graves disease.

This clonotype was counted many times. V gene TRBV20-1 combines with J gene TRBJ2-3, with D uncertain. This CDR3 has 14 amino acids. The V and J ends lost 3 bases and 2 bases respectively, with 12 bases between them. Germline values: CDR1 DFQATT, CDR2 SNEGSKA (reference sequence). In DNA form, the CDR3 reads TGCAGTGCTAGTATCGCGGACGTCACAGATACGCAGTATTTT. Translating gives CSASIADVTDTQYF.

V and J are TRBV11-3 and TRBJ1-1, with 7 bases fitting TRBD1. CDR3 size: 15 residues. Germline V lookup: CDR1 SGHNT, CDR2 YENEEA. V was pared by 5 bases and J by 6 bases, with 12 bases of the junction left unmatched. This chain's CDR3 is CASSRDSAGGAEAFF. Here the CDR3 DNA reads TGTGCCAGCAGCCGGGACAGCGCCGGCGGGGCTGAAGCTTTCTTT.

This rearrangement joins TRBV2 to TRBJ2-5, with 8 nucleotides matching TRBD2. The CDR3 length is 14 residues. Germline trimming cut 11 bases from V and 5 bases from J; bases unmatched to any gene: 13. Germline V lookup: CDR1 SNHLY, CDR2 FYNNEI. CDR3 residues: CACPPTSGPETQYF. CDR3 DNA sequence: TGTGCCTGCCCCCCCACTAGCGGACCGGAGACCCAGTACTTC.

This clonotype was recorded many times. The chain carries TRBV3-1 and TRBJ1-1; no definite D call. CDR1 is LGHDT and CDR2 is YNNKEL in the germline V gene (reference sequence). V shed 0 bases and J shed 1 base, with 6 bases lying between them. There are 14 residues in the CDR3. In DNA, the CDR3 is TGTGCCAGCAGCCAAGAAGCTTGGAACACTGAAGCTTTCTTT. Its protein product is CASSQEAWNTEAFF.

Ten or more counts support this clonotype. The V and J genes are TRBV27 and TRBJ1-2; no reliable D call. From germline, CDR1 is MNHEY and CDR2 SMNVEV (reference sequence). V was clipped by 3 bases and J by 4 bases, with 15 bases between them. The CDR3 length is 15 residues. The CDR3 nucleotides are TGTGCCAGCAGTTTCCAATTCACGGGTCTCTATGGCTACACCTTC. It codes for CASSFQFTGLYGYTF.

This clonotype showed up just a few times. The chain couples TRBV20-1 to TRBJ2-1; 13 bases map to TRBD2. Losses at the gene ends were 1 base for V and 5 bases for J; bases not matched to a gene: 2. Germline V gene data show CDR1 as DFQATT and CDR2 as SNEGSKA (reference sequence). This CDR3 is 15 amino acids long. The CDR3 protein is CSARAGTSGNNEQFF. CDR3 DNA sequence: TGCAGTGCTAGAGCCGGGACTAGCGGGAACAATGAGCAGTTCTTC.

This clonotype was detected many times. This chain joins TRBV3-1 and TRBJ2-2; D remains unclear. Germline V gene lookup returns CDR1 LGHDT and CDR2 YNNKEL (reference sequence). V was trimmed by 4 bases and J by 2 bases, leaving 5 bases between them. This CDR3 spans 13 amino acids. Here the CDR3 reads CASSPFNTGELFF. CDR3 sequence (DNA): TGTGCCAGCAGCCCATTTAACACCGGGGAGCTGTTTTTT.

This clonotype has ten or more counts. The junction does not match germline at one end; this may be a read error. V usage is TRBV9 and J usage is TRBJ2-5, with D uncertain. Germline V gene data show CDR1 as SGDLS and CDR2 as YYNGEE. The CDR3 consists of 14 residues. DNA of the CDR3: TGTGCCAGCAGCCCCGCGGCGGTACAAGAGACCCAATACTTC. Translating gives CASSPAAVQETQYF.

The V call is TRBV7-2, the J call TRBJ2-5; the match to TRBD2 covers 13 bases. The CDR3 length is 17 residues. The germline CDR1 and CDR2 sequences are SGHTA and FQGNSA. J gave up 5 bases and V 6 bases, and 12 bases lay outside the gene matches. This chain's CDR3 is CASSPWRGTSGAETQYF. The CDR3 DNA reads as TGTGCCAGCAGTCCCTGGCGGGGGACTAGCGGGGCCGAGACCCAGTACTTC.

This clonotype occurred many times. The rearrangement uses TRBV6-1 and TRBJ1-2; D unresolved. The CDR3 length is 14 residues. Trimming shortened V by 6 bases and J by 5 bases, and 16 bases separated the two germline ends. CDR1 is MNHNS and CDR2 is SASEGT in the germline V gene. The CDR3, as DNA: TGTGCCAGCAGCGGGATCTTGGGAGGATATGGCTACACCTTC. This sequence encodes CASSGILGGYGYTF.

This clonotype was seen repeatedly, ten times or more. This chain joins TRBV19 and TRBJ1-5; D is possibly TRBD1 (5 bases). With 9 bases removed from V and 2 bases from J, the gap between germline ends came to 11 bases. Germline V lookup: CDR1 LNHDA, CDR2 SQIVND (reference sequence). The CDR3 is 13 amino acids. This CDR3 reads CASQGSGNQPQHF. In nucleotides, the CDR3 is TGTGCCAGCCAGGGTAGCGGCAATCAGCCCCAGCATTTT.

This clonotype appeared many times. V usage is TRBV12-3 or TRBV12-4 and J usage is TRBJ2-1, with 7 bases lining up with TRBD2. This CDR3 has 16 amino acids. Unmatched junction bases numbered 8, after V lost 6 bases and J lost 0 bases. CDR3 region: CASSKTSASSYNEQFF. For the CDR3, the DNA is TGTGCCAGCAGCAAAACTAGCGCCAGCTCCTACAATGAGCAGTTCTTC.

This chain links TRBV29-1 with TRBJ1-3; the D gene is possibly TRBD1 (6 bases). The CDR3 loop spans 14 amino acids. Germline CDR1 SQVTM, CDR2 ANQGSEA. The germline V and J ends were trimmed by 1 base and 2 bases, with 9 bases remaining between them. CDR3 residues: CSVEGGATGNTIYF. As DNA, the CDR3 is TGCAGCGTTGAAGGGGGGGCGACTGGAAACACCATATATTTT.

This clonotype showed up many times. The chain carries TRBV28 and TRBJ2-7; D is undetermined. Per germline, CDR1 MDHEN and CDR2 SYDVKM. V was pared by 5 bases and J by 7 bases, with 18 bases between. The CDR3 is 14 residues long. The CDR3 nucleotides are TGTGCCAGCAGTGGTGCAGATATATCAGGAGAGCAGTACTTC. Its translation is CASSGADISGEQYF.

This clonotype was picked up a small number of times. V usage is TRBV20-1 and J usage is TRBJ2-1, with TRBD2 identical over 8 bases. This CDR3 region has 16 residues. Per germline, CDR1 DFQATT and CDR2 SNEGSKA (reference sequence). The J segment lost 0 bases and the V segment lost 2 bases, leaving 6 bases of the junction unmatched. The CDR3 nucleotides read TGCAGTGCTAGATTTGGGCTAGCGGGCTCCTACAATGAGCAGTTCTTC. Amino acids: CSARFGLAGSYNEQFF.

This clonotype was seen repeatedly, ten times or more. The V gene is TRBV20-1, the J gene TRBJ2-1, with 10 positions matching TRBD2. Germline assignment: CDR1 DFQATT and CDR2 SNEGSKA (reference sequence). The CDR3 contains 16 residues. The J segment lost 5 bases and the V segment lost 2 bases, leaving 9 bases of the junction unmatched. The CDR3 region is CSARNPGLAENNEQFF. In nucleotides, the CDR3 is TGCAGTGCTAGAAATCCCGGACTAGCGGAAAACAATGAGCAGTTCTTC.

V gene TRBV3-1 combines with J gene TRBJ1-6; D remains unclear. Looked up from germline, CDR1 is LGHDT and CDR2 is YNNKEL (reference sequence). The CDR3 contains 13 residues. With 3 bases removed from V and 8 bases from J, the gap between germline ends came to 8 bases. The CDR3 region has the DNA TGTGCCAGCAGCCACCCCGGGGATTCACCCCTCCACTTT. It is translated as CASSHPGDSPLHF.

The CDR3 DNA reads TGTGCCAGCAGACGGGCTAGCGGGAGGGCCGGGTACGAGCAGTACTTC. Translated: CASRRASGRAGYEQYF. This sequence joins TRBV11-2 and TRBJ2-7; 12 positions agree with TRBD2. Germline CDR1 and CDR2: SGHAT and FQNNGV. With V trimmed by 6 bases and J by 4 bases, 10 bases remained unmatched. The CDR3 has 16 amino acids.

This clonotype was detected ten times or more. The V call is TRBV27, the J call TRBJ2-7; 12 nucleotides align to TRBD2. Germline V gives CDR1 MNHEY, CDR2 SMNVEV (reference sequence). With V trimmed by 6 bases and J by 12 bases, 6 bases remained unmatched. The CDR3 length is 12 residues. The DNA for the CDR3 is TGTGCCAGCAGGAGACTAGCGGGAGTGGTGTACTTC. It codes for CASRRLAGVVYF.

CDR3 sequence: CASSLEHRGWVQFF. CDR3 nucleotides: TGTGCCAGCAGTTTGGAGCATCGGGGATGGGTGCAGTTCTTC. The chain employs TRBV28 and TRBJ2-1, with a weak D call TRBD2 (5 bases). The CDR3 extends over 14 amino acids. Trimming pared 3 bases from V and 12 bases from J, leaving 18 bases between. Germline CDR1 reads MDHEN; CDR2 reads SYDVKM.

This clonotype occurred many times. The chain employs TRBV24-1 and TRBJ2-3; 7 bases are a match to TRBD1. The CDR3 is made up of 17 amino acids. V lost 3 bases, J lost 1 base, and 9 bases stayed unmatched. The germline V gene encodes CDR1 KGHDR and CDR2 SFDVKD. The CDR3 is CATSDPTTGFGTDTQYF. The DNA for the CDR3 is TGTGCCACCAGTGATCCTACGACAGGGTTTGGCACAGATACGCAGTATTTT.

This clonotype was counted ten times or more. CDR3 nucleotide sequence: TGTGCCATCAGTGATAATAGAGATACGCAGTATTTT. As protein: CAISDNRDTQYF. The chain links TRBV10-3 to TRBJ2-3; D ambiguous. The CDR3 runs to 12 residues. Germline CDR1 is ENHRY and CDR2 is SYGVKD. V lost 3 bases and J lost 5, with 6 bases in between.

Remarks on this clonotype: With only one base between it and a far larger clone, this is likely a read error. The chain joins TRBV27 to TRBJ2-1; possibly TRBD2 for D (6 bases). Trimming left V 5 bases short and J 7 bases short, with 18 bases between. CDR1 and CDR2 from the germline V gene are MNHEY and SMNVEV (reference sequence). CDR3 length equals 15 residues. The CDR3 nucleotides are TGTGCCAGCAGTGACCGGGACTCCCCCTGGAATGAGCAGTTCTTC. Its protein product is CASSDRDSPWNEQFF.

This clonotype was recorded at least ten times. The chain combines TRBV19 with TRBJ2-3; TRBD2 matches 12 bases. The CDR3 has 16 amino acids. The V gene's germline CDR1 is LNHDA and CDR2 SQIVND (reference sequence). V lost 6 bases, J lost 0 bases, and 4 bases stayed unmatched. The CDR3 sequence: CASSRLAGVSTDTQYF. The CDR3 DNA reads TGTGCCAGTAGCCGACTAGCGGGAGTGAGCACAGATACGCAGTATTTT. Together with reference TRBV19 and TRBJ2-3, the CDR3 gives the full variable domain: DGGITQSPKYLFRKEGQNVTLSCEQNLNHDAMYWYRQDPGQGLRLIYYSQIVNDFQKGDIAEGYSVSREKKESFPLTVTSAQKNPTAFYLCASSRLAGVSTDTQYFGPGTRLTVL.

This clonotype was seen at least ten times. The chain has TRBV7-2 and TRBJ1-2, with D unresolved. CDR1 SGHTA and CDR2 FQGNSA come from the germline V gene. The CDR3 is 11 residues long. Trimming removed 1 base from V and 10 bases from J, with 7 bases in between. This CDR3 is CASSLEHPYTF. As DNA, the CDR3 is TGTGCCAGCAGCTTAGAGCACCCCTACACCTTC. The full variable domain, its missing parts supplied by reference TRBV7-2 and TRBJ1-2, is GAGVSQSPSNKVTEKGKDVELRCDPISGHTALYWYRQSLGQGLEFLIYFQGNSAPDKSGLPSDRFSAERTGGSVSTLTIQRTQQEDSAVYLCASSLEHPYTFGSGTRLTVV.

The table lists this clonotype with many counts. For the CDR3, the DNA is TGTGCCAGCAGCCCCGCCACCGCCCGTATTACCGGGGAGCTGTTTTTT. Encoded protein: CASSPATARITGELFF. V usage is TRBV2 and J usage is TRBJ2-2; no definite D call. The CDR3 has 16 residues. Germline V CDR1 and CDR2: SNHLY, FYNNEI. V was pared by 6 bases and J by 5 bases, with 19 bases between.

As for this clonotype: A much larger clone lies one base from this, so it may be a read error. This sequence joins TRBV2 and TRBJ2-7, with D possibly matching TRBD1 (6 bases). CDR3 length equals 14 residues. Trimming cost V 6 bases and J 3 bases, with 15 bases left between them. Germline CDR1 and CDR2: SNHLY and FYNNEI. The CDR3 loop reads CASSPGERGYEQYF. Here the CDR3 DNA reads TGTGCCAGCAGCCCAGGGGAGAGGGGCTACGAGCAGTACTTC.

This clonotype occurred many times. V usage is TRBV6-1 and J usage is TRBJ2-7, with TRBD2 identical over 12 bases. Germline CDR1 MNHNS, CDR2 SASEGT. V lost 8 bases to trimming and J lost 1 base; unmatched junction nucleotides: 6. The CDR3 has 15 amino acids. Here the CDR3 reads CASQTSGSWSYEQYF. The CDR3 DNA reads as TGTGCCAGCCAGACTAGCGGGAGCTGGTCCTACGAGCAGTACTTC.

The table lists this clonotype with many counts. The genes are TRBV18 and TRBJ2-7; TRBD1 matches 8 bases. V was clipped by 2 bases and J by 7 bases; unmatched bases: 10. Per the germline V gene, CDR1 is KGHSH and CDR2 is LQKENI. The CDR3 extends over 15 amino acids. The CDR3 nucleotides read TGTGCCAGCTCACCAGCGATTCAGGGGGCGCGGGAGCAGTACTTC. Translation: CASSPAIQGAREQYF.